What follows is one TCR beta chain and its context. The antigen it binds to is not known. No much larger clonotype is one base removed from it; base qualities were not supplied. This entry is derived from a study of blood T cell repertoires in COVID-19 (dated by TCRdb to 2018 to 2021). Regarding the research as a whole: Collaborator samples came from the United States, Italy and Spain and covered acute and convalescent phases of COVID-19. The sample metadata nearly always contained a de-identified subject ID, COVID-19 status, age in years and sex. The samples were drawn from two sources: the first 160 participants of the ongoing ImmuneRACE study, and 1,200 or so subjects contributed by 6 global collaborators. Where available, HLA class I and class II types were obtained from metadata supplied by the sample provider rather than from assay-based typing. Subjects who had been exposed to COVID-19, were actively infected with it, or had recovered from it provided the deeply sampled blood TCRbeta repertoires that made up the dataset. The material from the prospective study consisted of cDNA or gDNA derived from T cells, B-cell-depleted T cells, or PBMCs. The repertoires were released in a freely available public database intended as a resource for research on the immune response to SARS-CoV-2.

Study-level results and caveats: The amount of clinical and demographic metadata varied by source and participant and was provided uncurated.

A second Seattle source provided samples from volunteer blood donors who had recovered from COVID-19. The collaborating institutions used their own protocols to collect whole blood in K2EDTA tubes. For TCRbeta analysis, collaborators shipped samples as frozen whole blood, isolated PBMCs, or DNA extracted from either of those sample types. TCRbeta CDR3 regions were amplified from genomic DNA using the immunoSEQ Assay, a bias-controlled multiplex PCR. The study's processing was this. Within the assay, amplification of reference gene primers was used to estimate how many nucleated cells each sample contained. Sequence reads were collapsed and filtered to measure the absolute abundance of every unique TCRbeta CDR3 rearrangement. For each sample, productive Simpson clonality was calculated as the square root of Simpson's diversity index over productive rearrangements. TCRdb obtained this table from immuneACCESS and retained in-frame rearrangements with V and J assigned. These tables miss some clones; where compared with another copy, unresolved V genes account for less than half of the shortfall, and the remainder is unexplained. The V and J calls and clone size come from that table; D and trimming were worked out from the DNA. The sample contains some 140,000 clones, 78% of them found a single time. Approximately 11% of the sample comes from the top ten.

The sequence came from a man aged 60-69 years who had recovered from COVID-19. The sequencing sample was made of peripheral blood.

Here is the DNA: TGCAGCATTCAGGAGACAGCCTATGGCTACACCTTC. Its protein reads: CSIQETAYGYTF. The chain links TRBV29-1 with TRBJ1-2; a tentative D match to TRBD1 spans 5 bases. Reading from cysteine to phenylalanine, the CDR3 counts 12 amino acids. Solely the CDR3 DNA is kept, with 36 bases framed from the first base. V is reduced by 8 bases and J by 4 bases, leaving a spacing of 14 bases between them. Based on the germline V gene, the CDR1 and CDR2 sequences are SQVTM and ANQGSEA.